This T cell receptor (beta chain) emerged from a study of T cell therapy after organ transplantation (dated by TCRdb to 2018 to 2020). At the level of the whole study: Autologous CMV-specific T cells, expanded in vitro for around two weeks with a peptide pool of 30 HLA class I and II CMV epitopes, were used as therapy products. Of the ten or so patients, only 7 or 8 had long-term post-therapy samples available. The study was a follow-up TRBV repertoire analysis of an open-label phase I trial of autologous CMV-specific adoptive T cell therapy in solid-organ transplant recipients. Among the ten patients, eight were classed as clinical responders, while two were classed as nonresponders. Short-term post-therapy blood samples were collected 4 to 8 weeks after completion of therapy. The median number of CMV-specific T cells given to patients was 1.92 x 10^8, delivered over 2 to 6 intravenous infusions. Patients were given up to 6 doses of T cells at 2-week intervals and were followed for roughly 27 weeks after finishing therapy. Results the study describes overall, beyond this receptor: The small cohort prevented assessing confounders such as concurrent antirejection and antiviral medications. Reconstitution after therapy appeared to involve both transferred clonotypes and endogenous clonotypes that were not detected in the therapy products. Marked pretherapy clonal expansions with minimal repertoire change after therapy were observed in nonresponders. Fold change in CD8 clonality after therapy inversely correlated with pretherapy clonality, suggesting less biased repertoires were more receptive to remodeling. The small number of expansions detected in nonresponders may reflect reduced sample coverage resulting from poor CD8+ T cell yield.

Using the immunoSEQ two-step, bias-controlled multiplex PCR assay, TRB CDR3 regions were amplified from genomic DNA. An Illumina NextSeq 500 was used to sequence the CDR3 libraries. Per the source publication's procedure: The immunoSEQ Analyzer platform was used for initial alignment and bioinformatics, including bias normalization against synthetic CDR3 analogs. Annotation of V, D and J genes followed the definitions in the IMGT database. Additional TRBV analyses were carried out with default settings in VDJtools version 1.1.10 and the R package tcR version 2.2.1.11. GLIPH analysis was performed with version 1.0 using default settings. For CDR3 sequences with at least 5 reads, significant changes in clonotype frequency were assessed with a 2-sided binomial test and Benjamini-Hochberg correction (alpha = 0.01). TCRdb mirrors the immuneACCESS table, restricted to in-frame sequences. Some clones are absent from its copies; in checked studies, under half trace to an unresolved V gene, and the reason for the others is unknown. Clone size and the V and J calls come from that table; the DNA yielded D and trimming. The sample profile shows 15,000 to 20,000 clones; 81% of them were found once. The biggest ten clones account for 9% to 9.5% of the sample.

Explained via the paper, the time point label denotes: 4-8 weeks after completion of therapy. The patients had received solid-organ transplants and had drug-resistant/recurrent cytomegalovirus. Ten trial participants were selected for repertoire analysis based on availability of post-therapy peripheral blood mononuclear cells. A BD FACSAria III was used to sort viable CD3+CD8+CD4- lymphocytes from PBMCs. The Qiagen DNeasy Kit was used to extract genomic DNA from the sorted cells. Only a few counts were recorded for this clone. Which antigen it targets is not known. Base qualities are not provided; no much larger clone lies one nucleotide away. Based on the germline V gene, the CDR1 and CDR2 sequences are SNHLY and FYNNEI. Trimming removed 9 bases from V and 3 bases from J, leaving 9 bases between the germline ends. Spanning cysteine to phenylalanine, the CDR3 consists of 12 amino acids. Of the read, only the CDR3 DNA is kept; its 36 bases are in frame from base 1.

The receptor comes from a human patient who had received a solid organ transplant and had CMV disease. Following a transplant, a fraction of the T cells may be traceable to the graft donor. The sequencing used CD8+ T cells from blood, collected after autologous CMV-specific T cell therapy. The V and J segments used are TRBV2 and TRBJ1-3; the D gene remains uncertain. The DNA sequence is as follows: TGTGCCAGTAGGACCTTTGGAAACACCATATATTTT. It codes for CASRTFGNTIYF.